The clone carrying this T cell receptor beta chain has a handful of counts. The CDR3 covers 15 residues. Germline CDR1 SNHLY, CDR2 FYNNEI. Trimming left V 8 bases short and J 0 bases short, with 13 bases between. This entry belongs to a study of T cell repertoires in cytomegalovirus infection. TCRdb reanalysed the reads using MiXCR and keeps one entry per CDR3 protein. This sample has 250,000 to 350,000 distinct CDR3 sequences; 20% to 30% occur once, and the top ten carry approximately 13%. The V and J genes are TRBV2 and TRBJ1-4, with D possibly TRBD1 on 5 matching bases. This sequence originates from a human donor in good health (CMV status not recorded). Some clones in this sample may be carry-over from other donors' samples. The specimen sequenced was PBMCs. The CDR3 protein is CASHRGTPTNEKLFF. Here the CDR3 DNA reads TGTGCCAGCCACCGAGGGACTCCAACTAATGAAAAACTGTTTTTT.